Below, 28 T cell receptor beta chains from the same sample are listed, as sequenced in a study of molecular identifiers for immune sequencing clone quantification. TCRdb reprocessed the PCR reads via MiXCR and lists one record per CDR3 protein. The sample records roughly 630,000 distinct CDR3 sequences, approximately 24% being singletons. Material for sequencing was naive CD8+ T cells from blood, with Jurkat cell RNA spiked in. Subset reported: FACS-sorted CD8+CD4-CCR7+CD45RA+ naive T cells. These receptors were collected from a human donor in good health. Some libraries in this study had Jurkat cell RNA spiked in.

In this sample, this clonotype turned up many times. The V gene is TRBV7-9, the J gene TRBJ2-5, with D unresolved. The CDR3 runs 12 residues. From germline, CDR1 is SEHNR and CDR2 FQNEAQ (reference sequence). V lost 7 bases to trimming and J lost 2 bases, with 8 bases between them. In DNA form, the CDR3 reads TGTGCCAGCACCGGAGTACAAGAGACCCAGTACTTC. Its protein product is CASTGVQETQYF.

This clonotype was seen at least ten times. The gene calls are TRBV6-1 and TRBJ1-1, with D maybe TRBD1 (6 bases). Germline V gene lookup returns CDR1 MNHNS and CDR2 SASEGT. Trimming cost V 8 bases and J 3 bases, with 13 bases left between them. This CDR3 has 13 amino acids. CDR3 nucleotides: TGTGCCAGCCCAAGTCAGGGGCACACTGAAGCTTTCTTT. Residues: CASPSQGHTEAFF.

This clonotype was detected a few times. The chain couples TRBV13 to TRBJ1-5, with 10 positions matching TRBD1. Germline lookup yields CDR1 PRHDT and CDR2 FYEKMQ (reference sequence). Trimming removed 4 bases from V and 6 bases from J; junction bases left unmatched: 9. The CDR3 covers 16 residues. CDR3 protein: CASSSTRQGAAQPQHF. CDR3 DNA sequence: TGTGCCAGCAGCTCGACCCGACAGGGGGCGGCTCAGCCCCAGCATTTT.

This chain joins TRBV12-5 and TRBJ2-7, with D possibly called TRBD1 or TRBD2 (5 bases each). The V end was cut by 0 bases, the J end by 0 bases, with 6 bases between. The germline V gene encodes CDR1 LGHNT and CDR2 FRNRAP. The CDR3 spans 14 residues. The CDR3 is CASGLVGTSYEQYF. CDR3 DNA sequence: TGTGCTAGTGGTTTGGTAGGGACCTCCTACGAGCAGTACTTC.

This clonotype was found a few times. This chain connects TRBV15 to TRBJ2-2; D is perhaps TRBD1 or TRBD2 (5 bases each). Germline V lookup: CDR1 LNHNV, CDR2 YYDKDF (reference sequence). V shed 2 bases and J shed 3 bases, with 10 bases lying between them. The CDR3 extends over 15 amino acids. The DNA of the CDR3 is TGTGCCACCAGCAGAAGGGACGCCGACACCGGGGAGCTGTTTTTT. As protein: CATSRRDADTGELFF.

In nucleotides, the CDR3 is TGTGCCAGTAACGCGGGAGTGGCAGATACGCAGTATTTT. This translates into CASNAGVADTQYF. The chain joins TRBV19 to TRBJ2-3, with 7 bases fitting TRBD2. This CDR3 region has 13 residues. The V and J ends lost 7 bases and 4 bases, in that order; junction bases with no gene match: 5. The V gene's germline CDR1 is LNHDA and CDR2 SQIVND (reference sequence).

The J gene is TRBJ2-7, the V gene TRBV6-6; 13 bases fit TRBD2. Germline CDR1 is MNHNY and CDR2 is SVGAGI (reference sequence). The CDR3 is 13 amino acids. The junction had 1 base not matched to a gene; V was cut back by 8 bases and J by 3 bases. This CDR3 is CASGLAGVYEQYF. For the CDR3, the DNA is TGTGCCAGCGGACTAGCGGGGGTCTACGAGCAGTACTTC.

At least ten counts were recorded for this clonotype. V and J are TRBV6-2 or TRBV6-3 and TRBJ2-3; 9 bases are shared with TRBD1. J was trimmed by 5 bases and V by 7 bases; bases with no gene match: 10. Germline lookup yields CDR1 MNHEY and CDR2 SVGEGT. The CDR3 sequence is 15 residues long. Here the CDR3 reads CASNTWGQGGDTQYF. The CDR3, as DNA: TGTGCCAGCAATACTTGGGGACAGGGAGGAGATACGCAGTATTTT.

Comment on this clonotype: A much larger clone lies one base from this, so it may be a read error. The chain employs TRBV4-1 and TRBJ2-2; D perhaps matches TRBD1 (6 bases). V was trimmed by 0 bases and J by 3 bases, leaving 11 bases between them. This CDR3 contains 16 residues. Germline V gene lookup returns CDR1 MGHRA and CDR2 YSYEKL. As DNA, the CDR3 is TGCGCCAGCAGCCAAGATGGGGGACACCACACCGGGGAGCTGTTTTTT. Translation: CASSQDGGHHTGELFF.

This clonotype was seen a few times. CDR3 in DNA: TGTGCCAGCAGCCAAGAGTTTCTGGACGGCAATTTAGGCCTGTTTTTT. Translation: CASSQEFLDGNLGLFF. V gene TRBV3-1 combines with J gene TRBJ1-4; D gene uncertain. CDR1 is LGHDT and CDR2 is YNNKEL in the germline V gene (reference sequence). V lost 0 bases to trimming and J lost 14 bases, with 22 bases between them. This CDR3 is built from 16 residues.

The chain couples TRBV7-9 to TRBJ1-5; no definite D call. CDR3 size: 15 residues. V dropped 1 base and J dropped 3 bases, with 10 bases sitting between them. CDR1 is SEHNR, CDR2 FQNEAQ, per germline (reference sequence). CDR3 coding DNA: TGTGCCAGCAGCTTAGGAGGGTCCTACAATCAGCCCCAGCATTTT. Its protein product is CASSLGGSYNQPQHF.

V and J are TRBV6-1 and TRBJ1-5; D possibly corresponds to TRBD1 (5 bases). The CDR3 runs to 15 residues. Germline loops: CDR1 MNHNS, CDR2 SASEGT. The ends were cut back, 6 bases at V and 1 base at J, with 13 bases in the middle. The CDR3 DNA reads as TGTGCCAGCAGAGGAGACAGTTTGAGCAATCAGCCCCAGCATTTT. Protein product: CASRGDSLSNQPQHF.

Turning to this clonotype: Its ends do not fully match the called genes, so a read error is possible. This chain uses TRBV5-5 with TRBJ2-7, with 10 nucleotides matching TRBD2. The CDR3 length is 15 residues. Germline V gene sequence: CDR1 SGHKS, CDR2 YYEKEE (reference sequence). DNA of the CDR3: TGTGCCAGGAGCTTCTGGATAGCGGGGGGAGACGAGCAGTACTTC. The encoded protein is CARSFWIAGGDEQYF.

This clonotype was seen ten or more times. This chain links TRBV6-2 or TRBV6-3 with TRBJ2-2; TRBD2 might be the D (6 bases). The ends were cut back, 8 bases at V and 2 bases at J, with 9 bases in the middle. This CDR3 region has 13 residues. Germline CDR1 is MNHEY and CDR2 is SVGEGT. In DNA form, the CDR3 reads TGTGCCAGCCGGGACTCCAACACCGGGGAGCTGTTTTTT. Its protein product is CASRDSNTGELFF.

This clonotype has more than one count but fewer than ten. The V call is TRBV11-3, the J call TRBJ2-3, with 7 bases matching TRBD1. There are 14 residues in the CDR3. V shed 8 bases, J shed 0 bases, and the junction held 5 bases outside the gene matches. Germline V gene lookup returns CDR1 SGHNT and CDR2 YENEEA. CDR3 protein: CASGGQDSTDTQYF. The CDR3 nucleotides are TGTGCCAGCGGAGGACAGGATAGCACAGATACGCAGTATTTT.

V usage is TRBV21-1 and J usage is TRBJ2-1; the tabulated D call, TRBD1, remains unverified against the DNA. TRBV21-1 is a pseudogene. The CDR3 contains 18 residues. The CDR3 bases are TGTGCCAGCAGCAAAGCGCCCCCCGCCCCTCTAGCCGGCAATGAGCAGTTCTTC. Translated: CASSKAPPAPLAGNEQFF.

V is TRBV9 and J is TRBJ2-1, with D tentatively TRBD2 (5 bases). CDR1 SGDLS and CDR2 YYNGEE come from the germline V gene. The CDR3 totals 13 residues. The V and J ends lost 2 bases and 4 bases respectively, with 7 bases between them. The CDR3 spells CASSVRGYNEQFF. CDR3 bases: TGTGCCAGCAGCGTTCGGGGATACAATGAGCAGTTCTTC.

Concerning this clonotype: Since a much larger clone is just one base distant, this may be a read error. The V and J genes are TRBV4-1 and TRBJ2-7; tentatively, D is TRBD2 (5 bases). The CDR3 totals 15 residues. CDR1 and CDR2 from the germline V gene are MGHRA and YSYEKL. With 1 base removed from V and 5 bases from J, the gap between germline ends came to 15 bases. This CDR3 reads CASSQVGEGRDEQYF. CDR3 sequence (DNA): TGCGCCAGCAGCCAAGTTGGAGAGGGCCGTGACGAGCAGTACTTC.

The count of this clonotype is one. The chain is built from TRBV7-9 and TRBJ1-2; no clear D. The germline V gene has CDR1 SEHNR and CDR2 FQNEAQ (reference sequence). The germline V and J ends were trimmed by 4 bases and 6 bases, with 9 bases remaining between them. The CDR3 extends over 12 amino acids. This CDR3 is CASSYDGDGYTF. In DNA form, the CDR3 reads TGTGCCAGCAGCTATGACGGGGATGGCTACACCTTC.

Remarks on this clonotype: A single base separates this from a much larger clone, so it may be a read error. The chain links TRBV5-3 to TRBJ2-7; tentatively, D is TRBD1 (5 bases). TRBV5-3 is an open reading frame whose function is uncertain. This CDR3 contains 13 residues. CDR3 in amino acids: CASNQEGVDEQYF. The CDR3 coding sequence is TGCGCCAGCAACCAAGAAGGGGTTGACGAGCAGTACTTC.

This clonotype was observed once. The rearrangement uses TRBV4-3 and TRBJ2-7, with TRBD2 matching over 9 bases. The germline gives CDR1 LGHNA, CDR2 YSLEER. This CDR3 contains 17 residues. V shed 1 base, J shed 4 bases, and the junction held 11 bases outside the gene matches. CDR3 loop: CASSQGVRRGGVYEQYF. CDR3 bases: TGCGCCAGCAGCCAAGGAGTTAGGCGGGGGGGCGTTTACGAGCAGTACTTC.

This clonotype was picked up many times. The chain recombines TRBV7-9 with TRBJ2-7; D perhaps matches TRBD2 (5 bases). Germline V CDR1 and CDR2: SEHNR, FQNEAQ (reference sequence). The CDR3 loop spans 13 amino acids. V lost 5 bases and J lost 3, with 11 bases in between. DNA for the CDR3: TGTGCCAGCAGCCCGGGGAGCCTCTACGAGCAGTACTTC. It yields the protein CASSPGSLYEQYF.

Of note for this clonotype: A much larger clone differs from this one at a single base, so this may be a read error. This chain links TRBV28 with TRBJ2-7, with D possibly matching TRBD1 (5 bases). Germline values: CDR1 MDHEN, CDR2 SYDVKM. The CDR3 loop spans 14 amino acids. The CDR3 sequence: CASSFAGRSYEQSF. The CDR3 DNA sequence: TGTGCCAGCAGTTTTGCAGGGCGCTCCTACGAGCAGTCCTTC.

This clonotype was detected many times. V is TRBV29-1 and J is TRBJ2-3; tentatively, D is TRBD1 (6 bases). V dropped 0 bases and J dropped 2 bases, with 12 bases sitting between them. This CDR3 region has 15 residues. Germline assignment: CDR1 SQVTM and CDR2 ANQGSEA. DNA of the CDR3: TGCAGCGTTGAAGATCTGGACAGCTCCACAGATACGCAGTATTTT. This encodes CSVEDLDSSTDTQYF.

The sample holds many counts of this clonotype. The chain joins TRBV5-1 to TRBJ2-3, with TRBD2 as a possible D gene (5 bases). The V gene lost 0 bases and the J gene lost 0 bases, with 8 bases spanning the gap. Per germline, CDR1 SGHRS and CDR2 YFSETQ. The CDR3 length is 15 residues. The CDR3 sequence is CASSLVAPSTDTQYF. In DNA, the CDR3 is TGCGCCAGCAGCTTGGTAGCGCCTAGCACAGATACGCAGTATTTT.

This clonotype was recorded many times. V is TRBV6-6 and J is TRBJ1-1; 7 nucleotides line up with TRBD1. Trimming removed 6 bases from V and 1 base from J; junction bases left unmatched: 14. Germline values: CDR1 MNHNY, CDR2 SVGAGI (reference sequence). CDR3 length equals 17 residues. The CDR3 region is CASSHTFNRDRNTEAFF. CDR3 nucleotides: TGTGCCAGCAGCCACACTTTCAACCGGGACAGGAACACTGAAGCTTTCTTT.

This clonotype has more than one count but fewer than ten. Written as DNA, the CDR3 is TGTGCCAGCAGGATTCTTAGCGGGGCTGTGTACGAGCAGTACTTC. Protein: CASRILSGAVYEQYF. V gene TRBV28 combines with J gene TRBJ2-7; TRBD2 aligns across 8 bases. CDR1 MDHEN and CDR2 SYDVKM come from the germline V gene. After removal of 6 bases from V and 4 bases from J, the junction contained 11 bases not matched to a gene. The CDR3 covers 15 residues.

This clonotype came up a few times. J is TRBJ1-1 and V is TRBV2; D remains unclear. CDR1 is SNHLY, CDR2 FYNNEI, per germline. V was trimmed by 10 bases and J by 2 bases, leaving 11 bases between them. The CDR3 consists of 12 residues. The CDR3 protein is CAKNSVNTEAFF. The CDR3 DNA sequence: TGTGCCAAAAACAGCGTTAACACTGAAGCTTTCTTT.